Listed below are T cell receptor beta chains from one sample, sequenced in a study of shared clonotypes between healthy human individuals. Measured with immunoSEQ multiplex PCR; TCRdb has only the in-frame clones, and not every one. There are about 2,100,000 clones in the sample; roughly 91% occur only once, and roughly 1.7% lies in the top ten. The specimen was naive CD8+ T cells from PBMCs. These TCRs come from a man aged 18 to 29 in good health. Some clones in this sample may be carry-over from other donors' samples. Each CDR3 is given with its conserved first and last residue. The order of the fields is clone size, J gene, V gene, D gene, CDR3 DNA, CDR3 protein. The D gene is left open where the match is weak. Only part of the rows carry a size: once, few, many, or a class if the clone is expanded.

abundance: NA
j_gene: TRBJ2-3
v_gene: TRBV10-3
d_gene: NA
CDR3nt: TGTGCCATCGCGACTGGGGCAGATACGCAGTATTTT
CDR3aa: CAIATGADTQYF

abundance: NA
j_gene: TRBJ1-1
v_gene: TRBV7-9
d_gene: NA
CDR3nt: TGTGCCAGCAGCTTCACCTACGACCACACTGAAGCTTTCTTT
CDR3aa: CASSFTYDHTEAFF

abundance: NA
j_gene: TRBJ2-2
v_gene: TRBV6-5
d_gene: NA
CDR3nt: TGTGCCAGCAGATCGGCCGGGGAGCTGTTTTTT
CDR3aa: CASRSAGELFF

abundance: NA
j_gene: TRBJ1-1
v_gene: TRBV13
d_gene: TRBD1
CDR3nt: TGTGCCAGCAGCCCGACAGGGGACAGGGGGCTTTTGTCGAACACTGAAGCTTTCTTT
CDR3aa: CASSPTGDRGLLSNTEAFF

abundance: NA
j_gene: TRBJ1-2
v_gene: TRBV27
d_gene: NA
CDR3nt: TGTGCCAGCAGTTCGACAGGTTCGATTTATGGCTACACCTTC
CDR3aa: CASSSTGSIYGYTF

abundance: once
j_gene: TRBJ2-7
v_gene: TRBV11-2
d_gene: NA
CDR3nt: TGTGCCAGCAGCTTACAGGGAAGGTACTACGAGCAGTACTTC
CDR3aa: CASSLQGRYYEQYF

abundance: NA
j_gene: TRBJ2-7
v_gene: TRBV27
d_gene: TRBD1
CDR3nt: TGTGCCAGCAGTTTTAGGGGGCCCAACGAGCAGTACTTC
CDR3aa: CASSFRGPNEQYF

abundance: NA
j_gene: TRBJ2-7
v_gene: TRBV4-1
d_gene: NA
CDR3nt: TGCGCCAGCAGCCAAGCCCCAGGGGTCCCTGCTCTCTACGAGCAGTACTTC
CDR3aa: CASSQAPGVPALYEQYF

abundance: NA
j_gene: TRBJ2-6
v_gene: TRBV15
d_gene: NA
CDR3nt: TGTGCCACCAGGGCTCGTCGCTCTGGGGCCAACGTCCTGACTTTC
CDR3aa: CATRARRSGANVLTF

abundance: NA
j_gene: TRBJ2-6
v_gene: TRBV9
d_gene: TRBD1
CDR3nt: TGTGCCAGCAGCTCAATAACAGGGGGCTCTGGGGCCAACGTCCTGACTTTC
CDR3aa: CASSSITGGSGANVLTF

abundance: NA
j_gene: TRBJ2-2
v_gene: TRBV5-1
d_gene: NA
CDR3nt: TGCGCCCAAAGAGTGGCCGGGGAGCTGTTTTTT
CDR3aa: CAQRVAGELFF

abundance: NA
j_gene: TRBJ2-2
v_gene: TRBV30
d_gene: NA
CDR3nt: TGTGCCTGGAGTGTACTCCGCGGGGAGCTGTTTTTT
CDR3aa: CAWSVLRGELFF

abundance: NA
j_gene: TRBJ2-4
v_gene: TRBV23-1
d_gene: TRBD2
CDR3nt: TGCGCCAGCAGTCAATCAGGGAGGGATAGGGTACCCAAAAACATTCAGTACTTC
CDR3aa: CASSQSGRDRVPKNIQYF

abundance: once
j_gene: TRBJ1-2
v_gene: TRBV13
d_gene: TRBD1
CDR3nt: TGTGCCACCAGCGCACCGGACAGGGGATATGGCTACACCTTC
CDR3aa: CATSAPDRGYGYTF

abundance: NA
j_gene: TRBJ1-1
v_gene: TRBV4-3
d_gene: NA
CDR3nt: TGCGCCAGCAGCCAAGATATATGGCAGGCCAACACTGAAGCTTTCTTT
CDR3aa: CASSQDIWQANTEAFF

abundance: NA
j_gene: TRBJ1-2
v_gene: TRBV6-6
d_gene: NA
CDR3nt: TGTGCCAGCAGTTACACCAATTTTCAGGGGCCGTATGGCTACACCTTC
CDR3aa: CASSYTNFQGPYGYTF

abundance: NA
j_gene: TRBJ2-4
v_gene: TRBV14
d_gene: NA
CDR3nt: TGTGCCAGCAGCCAAGGATATGACCGCGGGGCCAAAAACATTCAGTACTTC
CDR3aa: CASSQGYDRGAKNIQYF

abundance: NA
j_gene: TRBJ2-7
v_gene: TRBV5-1
d_gene: NA
CDR3nt: TGCGCCAGCAGCTTGGAGGAGGCAGGGCCTACGAACTACGAGCAGTACTTC
CDR3aa: CASSLEEAGPTNYEQYF

abundance: NA
j_gene: TRBJ2-7
v_gene: TRBV7-9
d_gene: TRBD1
CDR3nt: TGTGCCAGCAGCACCGACAGGGGTAAGAAGACCTACGAGCAGTACTTC
CDR3aa: CASSTDRGKKTYEQYF

abundance: NA
j_gene: TRBJ1-1
v_gene: TRBV19
d_gene: NA
CDR3nt: TGTGCCAGTAGTATAGGACAGGTGAACACTGAAGCTTTCTTT
CDR3aa: CASSIGQVNTEAFF

abundance: few
j_gene: TRBJ1-2
v_gene: TRBV7-9
d_gene: NA
CDR3nt: TGTGCCAGCAGCGGGTCTTACAGGGCTCGTGGCTACACCTTC
CDR3aa: CASSGSYRARGYTF

abundance: NA
j_gene: TRBJ2-1
v_gene: TRBV7-2
d_gene: TRBD1
CDR3nt: TGTGCCAGCAGCTTTGCGGGACAGGGCTATGAGCAGTTCTTC
CDR3aa: CASSFAGQGYEQFF

abundance: NA
j_gene: TRBJ2-7
v_gene: TRBV30
d_gene: NA
CDR3nt: TGTGCCTGGAGTCCGATGAACTACGAGCAGTACTTC
CDR3aa: CAWSPMNYEQYF

abundance: NA
j_gene: TRBJ2-1
v_gene: TRBV28
d_gene: NA
CDR3nt: TGTGCCAGCAGTCCAGCGACGATTACGATGTACAATGAGCAGTTCTTC
CDR3aa: CASSPATITMYNEQFF

abundance: few
j_gene: TRBJ2-2
v_gene: TRBV7-9
d_gene: TRBD2
CDR3nt: TGTGCCAAACTAGCGGGCACCGGGGAGCTGTTTTTT
CDR3aa: CAKLAGTGELFF

abundance: NA
j_gene: TRBJ2-5
v_gene: TRBV7-2
d_gene: NA
CDR3nt: TGTGCCAGCAGGTCCAGGGCTCAAGAGACCCAGTACTTC
CDR3aa: CASRSRAQETQYF

abundance: NA
j_gene: TRBJ1-1
v_gene: TRBV27
d_gene: NA
CDR3nt: TGTGCCAGCAGTTCCCCGATCACAGGTGTGAACACTGAAGCTTTCTTT
CDR3aa: CASSSPITGVNTEAFF

abundance: NA
j_gene: TRBJ1-2
v_gene: TRBV7-9
d_gene: NA
CDR3nt: TGTGCCAGCAGCTCCCGTCGTATCCAGGGCTATGGCTACACCTTC
CDR3aa: CASSSRRIQGYGYTF

abundance: NA
j_gene: TRBJ2-7
v_gene: TRBV9
d_gene: NA
CDR3nt: TGTGCCAGCAGCCCACACAGAGCATCCCTCTACGAGCAGTACTTC
CDR3aa: CASSPHRASLYEQYF

abundance: NA
j_gene: TRBJ2-3
v_gene: TRBV28
d_gene: TRBD2
CDR3nt: TGTGCCAGCAGTTTAGGTGCAGCGGGAGCTGGAGATACGCAGTATTTT
CDR3aa: CASSLGAAGAGDTQYF

abundance: NA
j_gene: TRBJ2-1
v_gene: TRBV28
d_gene: NA
CDR3nt: TGTGCCAGCACCCCTTGGGCGAGCTCCTACAATGAGCAGTTCTTC
CDR3aa: CASTPWASSYNEQFF

abundance: NA
j_gene: TRBJ2-7
v_gene: TRBV5-4
d_gene: NA
CDR3nt: TGTGCCAGCAGCTTTAGTTGGGGACCCGCAGAAGAGTACTTC
CDR3aa: CASSFSWGPAEEYF

abundance: NA
j_gene: TRBJ2-6
v_gene: TRBV27
d_gene: NA
CDR3nt: TGTGCCAGCAGTCTTGGGTGGGGCTCTGGGGCCAACGTCCTGACTTTC
CDR3aa: CASSLGWGSGANVLTF

abundance: once
j_gene: TRBJ2-7
v_gene: TRBV7-9
d_gene: TRBD1
CDR3nt: TGTGCCAGCAGCTTAGTCCTAGGGGGCCCCTACGAGCAGTACTTC
CDR3aa: CASSLVLGGPYEQYF